Detailed here is one T cell receptor beta chain. Libraries were prepared by immunoSEQ multiplex PCR; TCRdb keeps only in-frame clonotypes and omits some of them. The sample includes about 320,000 clones, more than 90% of them seen just once. The germline V gene has CDR1 KGHDR and CDR2 SFDVKD. The CDR3 totals 18 residues. J was trimmed by 0 bases and V by 5 bases; bases with no gene match: 9. This record belongs to a study of blood T cell repertoires in COVID-19. For the study at large: T cells, B-cell-depleted T cells, or PBMCs provided the cDNA or gDNA that served as material.

The rearrangement links TRBV24-1 to TRBJ2-1, with TRBD1 identical over 10 bases. Sequencing was carried out using PBMCs or T cells enriched from blood (not recorded which). This receptor was identified in a man aged 60 to 69 who had recovered from COVID-19. The CDR3 protein is CATSGGQGVASSYNEQFF. The CDR3 bases are TGTGCCACCAGTGGCGGACAGGGGGTAGCGAGCTCCTACAATGAGCAGTTCTTC.